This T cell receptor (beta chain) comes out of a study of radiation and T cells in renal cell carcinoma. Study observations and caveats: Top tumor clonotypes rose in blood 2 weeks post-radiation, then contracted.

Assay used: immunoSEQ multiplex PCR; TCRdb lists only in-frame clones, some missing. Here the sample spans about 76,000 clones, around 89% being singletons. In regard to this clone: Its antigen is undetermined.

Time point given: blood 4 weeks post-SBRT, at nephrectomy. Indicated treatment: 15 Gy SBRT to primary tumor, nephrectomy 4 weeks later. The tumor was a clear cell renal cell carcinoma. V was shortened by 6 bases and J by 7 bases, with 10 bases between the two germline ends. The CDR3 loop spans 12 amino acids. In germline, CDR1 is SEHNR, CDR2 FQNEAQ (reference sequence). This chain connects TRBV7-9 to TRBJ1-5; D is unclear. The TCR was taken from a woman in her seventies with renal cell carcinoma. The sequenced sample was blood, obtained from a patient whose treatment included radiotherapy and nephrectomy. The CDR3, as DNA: TGTGCCAGCAGGCTGGGCGGGCAGCCCCAGCATTTT. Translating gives CASRLGGQPQHF.